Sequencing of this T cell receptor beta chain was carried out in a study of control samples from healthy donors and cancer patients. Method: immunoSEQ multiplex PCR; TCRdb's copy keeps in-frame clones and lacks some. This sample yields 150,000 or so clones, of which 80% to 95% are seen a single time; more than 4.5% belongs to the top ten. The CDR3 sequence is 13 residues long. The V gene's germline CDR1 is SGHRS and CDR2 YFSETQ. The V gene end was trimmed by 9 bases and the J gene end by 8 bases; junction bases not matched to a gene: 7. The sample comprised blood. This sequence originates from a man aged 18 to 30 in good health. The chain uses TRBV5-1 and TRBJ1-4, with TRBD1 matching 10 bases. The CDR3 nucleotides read TGCGCCAACCGACAGGGGGCGGACGAAAAACTGTTTTTT. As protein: CANRQGADEKLFF.